The next 23 T cell receptor beta chains were all read from a single sample in a study of cytomegalovirus exposure and HLA in healthy donors. PCR involved 60 Vbeta and 13 Jbeta primers. TCRdb keeps only in-frame clones here, not all; method: immunoSEQ multiplex PCR. The table has about 67,000 clones, more than 80% seen once. Sequenced material: PBMCs. These receptor sequences come from a woman aged 25 to 39 in good health and CMV-seropositive.

The chain joins TRBV2 to TRBJ1-2; TRBD1 aligns across 7 bases. From germline, CDR1 is SNHLY and CDR2 FYNNEI. The V gene end was trimmed by 0 bases and the J gene end by 5 bases; junction bases not matched to a gene: 6. This CDR3 has 15 residues. The CDR3 spells CASSEAPGTDYGYTF. The CDR3 bases are TGTGCCAGCAGTGAAGCGCCTGGGACAGATTATGGCTACACCTTC.

The genes are TRBV28 and TRBJ1-1; D ambiguous. Trimming shortened V by 3 bases and J by 10 bases, and 12 bases separated the two germline ends. CDR3 length: 12 amino acids. Germline lookup yields CDR1 MDHEN and CDR2 SYDVKM. DNA of the CDR3: TGTGCCAGCAGTTTCCAGGTGGCGGGAGCTTTCTTT. Encoded protein: CASSFQVAGAFF.

The chain joins TRBV5-1 to TRBJ1-2; the match to TRBD1 covers 9 bases. The length of the CDR3 is 15 residues. Looked up from germline, CDR1 is SGHRS and CDR2 is YFSETQ. Trimming took 0 bases from V and 4 from J; bases not matched to a gene: 4. CDR3 amino acids: CASSLDRGRVYGYTF. CDR3 nucleotide sequence: TGCGCCAGCAGCTTGGACAGGGGGCGAGTCTATGGCTACACCTTC.

The J gene is TRBJ2-1, the V gene TRBV29-1, with a weak D call TRBD2 (6 bases). The ends were cut back, 1 base at V and 7 bases at J, with 14 bases in the middle. Germline V gene data show CDR1 as SQVTM and CDR2 as ANQGSEA. The CDR3 length is 14 residues. The CDR3: CSVEAVAEINEQFF. For the CDR3, the DNA is TGCAGCGTTGAAGCAGTAGCGGAAATTAATGAGCAGTTCTTC.

This clone was seen a few times. The chain combines TRBV9 with TRBJ2-5; D is perhaps TRBD2 (6 bases). CDR1 is SGDLS, CDR2 YYNGEE, per germline. Trimming removed 2 bases at V and 0 bases at J, with 14 bases between. The CDR3 runs 16 residues. The chain's CDR3 is CASSVGGLGYQETQYF. DNA of the CDR3: TGTGCCAGCAGCGTGGGAGGATTAGGGTACCAAGAGACCCAGTACTTC.

V is TRBV5-1 and J is TRBJ1-2, with unresolved D. The V end was cut by 2 bases, the J end by 3 bases, with 8 bases between. Germline lookup yields CDR1 SGHRS and CDR2 YFSETQ. There are 13 residues in the CDR3. This chain's CDR3 is CASSLGGYYGYTF. The CDR3 DNA follows: TGCGCCAGCAGCTTAGGCGGATACTATGGCTACACCTTC.

The chain combines TRBV28 with TRBJ1-5; weak D call: TRBD1 (6 bases). Germline CDR1 reads MDHEN; CDR2 reads SYDVKM. V lost 7 bases to trimming and J lost 4 bases, with 11 bases between them. The CDR3 totals 13 residues. The CDR3 DNA reads as TGTGCCAGCACTCGGACAGATAATCAGCCCCAGCATTTT. Translating it yields CASTRTDNQPQHF.

J is TRBJ2-7 and V is TRBV14, with a weak D call TRBD2 (6 bases). The CDR3 runs to 18 residues. CDR1 is SGHDN and CDR2 is FVKESK in the germline V gene. V lost 5 bases and J 0 bases, leaving 23 bases between the germline ends. The DNA for the CDR3 is TGTGCCAGCAGCACGCGCCTGCTTCTAGCGCTGAGCTCCTACGAGCAGTACTTC. Translating it yields CASSTRLLLALSSYEQYF.

This chain connects TRBV19 to TRBJ1-1; TRBD1 might be the D (5 bases). Trimming stripped 5 bases from V and 4 bases from J, with 17 bases between. Looked up from germline, CDR1 is LNHDA and CDR2 is SQIVND (reference sequence). The CDR3 extends over 15 amino acids. CDR3 protein: CASSPRGRVATEAFF. The CDR3 nucleotides read TGTGCCAGTAGTCCCCGGGGGAGGGTGGCCACTGAAGCTTTCTTT.

This chain joins TRBV2 and TRBJ1-2, with 9 bases identical to TRBD1. V shed 4 bases and J 7 bases; nucleotides not matched to a gene: 10. Germline CDR1 and CDR2: SNHLY and FYNNEI. The CDR3 is made up of 15 amino acids. The CDR3 reads CASSANLGQGSGYTF. In DNA form, the CDR3 reads TGTGCCAGCAGTGCAAACCTAGGACAGGGGTCTGGCTACACCTTC. The full variable domain, its missing parts supplied by reference TRBV2 and TRBJ1-2, is EPEVTQTPSHQVTQMGQEVILRCVPISNHLYFYWYRQILGQKVEFLVSFYNNEISEKSEIFDDQFSVERPDGSNFTLKIRSTKLEDSAMYFCASSANLGQGSGYTFGSGTRLTVV.

This clone was observed a few times. V usage is TRBV19 and J usage is TRBJ1-1; unclear D gene. V was cut by 4 bases and J by 3 bases, with 27 bases left in between. This CDR3 comprises 19 residues. CDR1 is LNHDA, CDR2 SQIVND, per germline (reference sequence). The CDR3 DNA is TGTGCCAGTAGTACCTTTTTCCCTAGAAGCGTGGGTTCACACACTGAAGCTTTCTTT. This gives the protein CASSTFFPRSVGSHTEAFF. Combining the CDR3 with reference TRBV19 and TRBJ1-1 gives the whole variable domain DGGITQSPKYLFRKEGQNVTLSCEQNLNHDAMYWYRQDPGQGLRLIYYSQIVNDFQKGDIAEGYSVSREKKESFPLTVTSAQKNPTAFYLCASSTFFPRSVGSHTEAFFGQGTRLTVV.

V and J are TRBV23-1 and TRBJ2-7; TRBD2 matches 7 bases. TRBV23-1 is an ORF, with its function uncertain. The CDR3 consists of 18 residues. With 0 bases clipped from V and 5 bases from J, the junction kept 16 bases outside the gene matches. CDR3 protein: CASSQSGLRMWEWNEQYF. Written as DNA, the CDR3 is TGCGCCAGCAGTCAATCGGGACTACGAATGTGGGAGTGGAACGAGCAGTACTTC.

The chain has TRBV10-2 and TRBJ2-2; TRBD2 aligns across 8 bases. Germline assignment: CDR1 WSHSY and CDR2 SAAADI. CDR3 size: 16 residues. With 4 bases clipped from V and 5 bases from J, the junction kept 9 bases outside the gene matches. The CDR3 DNA reads TGCGCCAGCAGTGTAACGGCGGGAGGACGTACCGGGGAGCTGTTTTTT. Residues: CASSVTAGGRTGELFF.

V is TRBV7-6 and J is TRBJ2-1, with TRBD2 as a possible D gene (5 bases). The CDR3 spans 15 residues. Germline CDR1 and CDR2: SGHVS and FNYEAQ. Trimming pared 2 bases from V and 0 bases from J, leaving 8 bases between. The CDR3 DNA reads as TGTGCCAGCAGCTTAAGCGGTGTCTCCTACAATGAGCAGTTCTTC. The encoded protein is CASSLSGVSYNEQFF.

The V gene is TRBV2, the J gene TRBJ2-5, with TRBD1 as a possible D gene (6 bases). V was pared by 5 bases and J by 4 bases, with 8 bases between. The CDR3 consists of 12 residues. Germline V gene lookup returns CDR1 SNHLY and CDR2 FYNNEI. The CDR3 loop reads CASSPQGETQYF. The CDR3 DNA sequence: TGTGCCAGCAGTCCACAGGGAGAGACCCAGTACTTC.

This clone was recorded only once. V and J are TRBV9 and TRBJ1-1, with D possibly TRBD1 on 6 matching bases. V gave up 0 bases and J gave up 6 bases, with 12 bases separating them. The CDR3 has 14 amino acids. Germline values: CDR1 SGDLS, CDR2 YYNGEE. CDR3: CASSVAQGIAEAFF. As DNA, the CDR3 is TGTGCCAGCAGCGTAGCTCAGGGGATCGCTGAAGCTTTCTTT. Full variable domain (rest looked up from reference TRBV9 and TRBJ1-1): DSGVTQTPKHLITATGQRVTLRCSPRSGDLSVYWYQQSLDQGLQFLIQYYNGEERAKGNILERFSAQQFPDLHSELNLSSLELGDSALYFCASSVAQGIAEAFFGQGTRLTVV.

This clone showed up just once. The rearrangement joins TRBV28 to TRBJ2-2; 10 bases line up with TRBD2. CDR1 and CDR2 from the germline V gene are MDHEN and SYDVKM. The CDR3 covers 15 residues. The V gene end was trimmed by 5 bases and the J gene end by 2 bases; junction bases not matched to a gene: 2. In nucleotides, the CDR3 is TGTGCCAGCAGTCTACTAGCGGGAAACACCGGGGAGCTGTTTTTT. Amino acid sequence: CASSLLAGNTGELFF.

The chain joins TRBV19 to TRBJ1-2; 7 nucleotides line up with TRBD1. CDR3 length: 13 residues. Germline loops: CDR1 LNHDA, CDR2 SQIVND (reference sequence). V shed 9 bases and J 6 bases; nucleotides not matched to a gene: 10. The CDR3: CASRYQGVHGYTF. CDR3 coding DNA: TGTGCCAGCAGATACCAGGGGGTCCATGGCTACACCTTC.

The rearrangement uses TRBV11-1 and TRBJ2-5; 11 bases are shared with TRBD1. This CDR3 has 17 amino acids. From germline, CDR1 is SGHAT and CDR2 FQDESV (reference sequence). J lost 2 bases, V lost 1 base, and 6 bases had no gene match. The CDR3 coding sequence is TGTGCCAGCAGCTTAGTTCCGGGACAGGGGGGACAAGAGACCCAGTACTTC. Encoded protein: CASSLVPGQGGQETQYF. Supplemented by reference TRBV11-1 and TRBJ2-5, the full variable domain reads EAEVAQSPRYKITEKSQAVAFWCDPISGHATLYWYRQILGQGPELLVQFQDESVVDDSQLPKDRFSAERLKGVDSTLKIQPAELGDSAMYLCASSLVPGQGGQETQYFGPGTRLLVL.

This clone was counted a single time. The CDR3 is CASSRTGGLGGQPQHF. In DNA form, the CDR3 reads TGTGCCAGCAGCCGTACAGGGGGCTTGGGAGGACAGCCCCAGCATTTT. The chain links TRBV7-9 to TRBJ1-5, with 9 nucleotides matching TRBD1. This CDR3 spans 16 amino acids. The ends lost 5 bases at V and 7 bases at J; junction bases unmatched: 12. The germline gives CDR1 SEHNR, CDR2 FQNEAQ (reference sequence).

CDR3 DNA: TGTGCCAGCACCAGACGGACAGGGGTCACCGGGGAGCTGTTTTTT. This encodes CASTRRTGVTGELFF. The genes are TRBV6-5 and TRBJ2-2; 9 bases are a match to TRBD1. The CDR3 has 15 residues. J was trimmed by 4 bases and V by 7 bases; bases with no gene match: 7. Germline CDR1 reads MNHEY; CDR2 reads SVGAGI.

This chain connects TRBV19 to TRBJ2-1, with a tentative D call TRBD2 (6 bases). CDR1 and CDR2 (germline): LNHDA, SQIVND (reference sequence). The CDR3 consists of 14 residues. V shed 7 bases and J shed 3 bases, with 13 bases lying between them. DNA of the CDR3: TGTGCCAGTACCGGGGCTAGCGACTACAATGAGCAGTTCTTC. Translation gives CASTGASDYNEQFF.

The sample holds one count of this clone. The chain recombines TRBV27 with TRBJ1-4, with D perhaps matching TRBD1 (5 bases). The CDR3 is 15 residues long. Trimming removed 5 bases from V and 4 bases from J, with 14 bases in between. Per germline, CDR1 MNHEY and CDR2 SMNVEV (reference sequence). CDR3 sequence reads: CASSPPPGLNEKLFF. The CDR3 region has the DNA TGTGCCAGCAGTCCACCGCCGGGACTTAATGAAAAACTGTTTTTT. The full variable domain, completed using reference TRBV27 and TRBJ1-4, is EAQVTQNPRYLITVTGKKLTVTCSQNMNHEYMSWYRQDPGLGLRQIYYSMNVEVTDKGDVPEGYKVSRKEKRNFPLILESPSPNQTSLYFCASSPPPGLNEKLFFGSGTQLSVL.